This TCR beta chain was captured in a study of CD8 T cells in ankylosing spondylitis. The CDR3 consists of 13 residues. V lost 8 bases, J lost 5 bases, and 13 bases lay in between. Germline V gene data show CDR1 as MDHEN and CDR2 as SYDVKM. TCRdb passed the 5' RACE reads through MiXCR, listing each CDR3 protein once. The data contain about 440,000 distinct CDR3 sequences, about 15% of them singletons. This clonotype was counted ten times or more. No antigen is known for it. General observations from the study: Clones tied to disease were said to be significantly enriched in matched ankylosing spondylitis synovial fluid. A TCR beta motif made of fewer than 10 highly homologous variants seemed typical of ankylosing spondylitis blood. Previous work reported some of these motif variants in the synovial fluid and blood of reactive arthritis.

Sequenced sample: blood, either unsorted or a sorted T cell fraction (not recorded which). This TCR derives from a male donor with ankylosing spondylitis. The chain is built from TRBV28 and TRBJ2-1; D unresolved. The CDR3 loop is CASLARSNNEQFF. The DNA for the CDR3 is TGTGCCAGCCTCGCCCGGTCAAACAATGAGCAGTTCTTC.